The clone carrying this T cell receptor beta chain appeared a single time. Under the authors' procedure: Estimates of nucleated cell counts were drawn from the amplification of reference gene primers. Some clones are missing from TCRdb's copy, which holds only in-frame ones; the method was immunoSEQ multiplex PCR. V, J and clone size are taken as reported in that table, and D and trimming were inferred from the DNA itself. The repertoire consists of approximately 210,000 clones, with roughly four fifths occurring once and the leading ten covering about an eighth. The data were obtained in a study of blood T cell repertoires in COVID-19. The overall study: Acute and convalescent COVID-19 specimens originated in the United States, Italy and Spain. From T cells, B-cell-depleted T cells, or PBMCs came the material, which was cDNA or gDNA.

The ends lost 7 bases at V and 6 bases at J; junction bases unmatched: 10. CDR1 LNHDA and CDR2 SQIVND come from the germline V gene (reference sequence). The CDR3 consists of 15 residues. The rearrangement uses TRBV19 and TRBJ2-2; TRBD1 aligns across 8 bases. The clonotype comes from a woman aged 40 to 50 with acute or convalescent COVID-19. The sequencing input was peripheral blood. The CDR3, as DNA: TGTGCCAGTAAAGTCGGACAGGGAAGGGCCGGGGAGCTGTTTTTT. This codes for CASKVGQGRAGELFF.